This T cell receptor (beta chain) comes out of a study of identical twins. TCRdb independently ran MiXCR on the 5' RACE reads; one entry per CDR3 protein. Among approximately 530,000 distinct CDR3 sequences listed, approximately 20% were seen once. The CDR3 is 13 amino acids. Trimming took 0 bases from V and 8 from J, leaving 9 bases between them. The germline CDR1 and CDR2 sequences are SGHRS and YFSETQ. The data also belong to a second study, concerning yellow fever vaccine responses in identical twins.

The chain employs TRBV5-1 and TRBJ2-1; maybe TRBD1 (6 bases). This clonotype was sampled from a woman between 18 and 29 years old in good health. Sequencing was done on a sample of CD4+ T cells sorted from blood. CDR3 DNA sequence: TGCGCCAGCAGCTTGGAGGGGGAGTATGAGCAGTTCTTC. It is translated as CASSLEGEYEQFF.